These 16 T cell receptor beta chains were sequenced from one sample in a study of follicular helper T cells after annual influenza vaccination. Documented time point: 2014-2015 season, pre-vaccination. Profiling relied on immunoSEQ multiplex PCR, and the TCRdb table lists in-frame clones only, not all of them. The sample records 11,000 to 15,000 clones, 70% to 90% being singletons. Sequences were derived from CXCR5- memory CD4+ T cells sorted from blood, sampled on the day of influenza vaccination. These receptors originate from an adult who received the influenza vaccine.

The chain employs TRBV11-1 and TRBJ2-7, with 7 bases identical to TRBD1. The length of the CDR3 is 13 residues. V lost 4 bases and J lost 2; bases outside the gene matches: 2. The germline V gene has CDR1 SGHAT and CDR2 FQDESV (reference sequence). The CDR3, as DNA: TGTGCCAGCAGCTCGGACAGGCCCTACGAGCAGTACTTC. It yields the protein CASSSDRPYEQYF.

For this clone: The germline gene is not matched at one end of the junction; a read error may be the cause. The rearrangement links TRBV5-3 to TRBJ1-6; D perhaps matches TRBD1 (5 bases). TRBV5-3 is treated as an ORF (open reading frame) with a function not yet certain. This CDR3 spans 14 amino acids. The CDR3 here is CASSLGRGRSPLHF. The CDR3, as DNA: TGTGCCAGCAGCTTGGGACGGGGGAGGTCACCCCTCCACTTT.

The J gene is TRBJ1-5, the V gene TRBV28, with D possibly matching TRBD1 (6 bases). The V gene's germline CDR1 is MDHEN and CDR2 SYDVKM. CDR3 length equals 14 residues. V was pared by 3 bases and J by 6 bases, with 12 bases between. Written as DNA, the CDR3 is TGTGCCAGCAGTTTCTATCGGGGGGCTCAGCCCCAGCATTTT. It yields the protein CASSFYRGAQPQHF.

Turning to this clone: The junction departs from the called germline gene at one end, perhaps through a read error. J is TRBJ1-2 and V is TRBV7-2; D unresolved. The CDR3 has 12 amino acids. Looked up from germline, CDR1 is SGHTA and CDR2 is FQGNSA. This CDR3 is CASSFSRADLRF. The CDR3 nucleotides read TGTGCCAGCAGCTTTTCGCGTGCGGACCTTCGATTC.

CDR3 region: CASGHYTDTQYF. The CDR3 DNA reads as TGTGCCAGCGGACACTACACAGATACGCAGTATTTT. The chain employs TRBV28 and TRBJ2-3; D might be TRBD1 (5 bases). The ends were cut back, 8 bases at V and 2 bases at J, with 8 bases in the middle. From germline, CDR1 is MDHEN and CDR2 SYDVKM. The CDR3 has 12 residues.

This rearrangement joins TRBV19 to TRBJ2-7; TRBD2 matches at 8 bases. J was trimmed by 2 bases and V by 6 bases; bases with no gene match: 9. The length of the CDR3 is 15 residues. Germline values: CDR1 LNHDA, CDR2 SQIVND (reference sequence). CDR3 sequence reads: CASSPTGGLPYEQYF. The CDR3, as DNA: TGTGCCAGTAGCCCGACGGGAGGGCTGCCCTACGAGCAGTACTTC. Complete variable domain (other parts from reference TRBV19 and TRBJ2-7): DGGITQSPKYLFRKEGQNVTLSCEQNLNHDAMYWYRQDPGQGLRLIYYSQIVNDFQKGDIAEGYSVSREKKESFPLTVTSAQKNPTAFYLCASSPTGGLPYEQYFGPGTRLTVT.

This chain uses TRBV30 with TRBJ2-5; D perhaps matches TRBD2 (7 bases). The CDR3 loop spans 15 amino acids. CDR1 and CDR2 from the germline V gene are GTSNPN and SVGIG (reference sequence). Trimming took off 8 bases at V and 4 bases at J, with 23 bases between the two ends. The CDR3 spells CARAKIGGGGETQYF. CDR3 sequence (DNA): TGTGCCCGGGCCAAAATCGGCGGGGGCGGAGAGACCCAGTACTTC. Full variable domain (missing parts from reference TRBV30 and TRBJ2-5): SQTIHQWPATLVQPVGSPLSLECTVEGTSNPNLYWYRQAAGRGLQLLFYSVGIGQISSEVPQNLSASRPQDRQFILSSKKLLLSDSGFYLCARAKIGGGGETQYFGPGTRLLVL.

The chain combines TRBV7-9 with TRBJ1-1, with a weak D call TRBD1 (6 bases). The germline CDR1 and CDR2 sequences are SEHNR and FQNEAQ (reference sequence). The CDR3 is made up of 16 amino acids. Between the trimmed V and J ends, which lost 0 bases and 1 base, there was a span of 12 bases. The CDR3 DNA sequence: TGTGCCAGCAGCTTAGCTGGACAGCAACAGAACACTGAAGCTTTCTTT. This translates into CASSLAGQQQNTEAFF.

This clone showed up just a few times. The chain combines TRBV2 with TRBJ1-5; 7 positions match TRBD1. Germline trimming cut 6 bases from V and 3 bases from J; bases unmatched to any gene: 2. Germline CDR1 reads SNHLY; CDR2 reads FYNNEI. The CDR3 has 13 amino acids. CDR3 protein: CASRGTVNQPQHF. The CDR3 DNA is TGTGCCAGCAGGGGGACAGTCAATCAGCCCCAGCATTTT.

This clone has a single count. The chain is built from TRBV2 and TRBJ1-2; D ambiguous. V was pared by 6 bases and J by 0 bases, with 11 bases between. Germline V gives CDR1 SNHLY, CDR2 FYNNEI. The CDR3 is 14 amino acids. The CDR3 here is CASRWTSPNYGYTF. The DNA for the CDR3 is TGTGCCAGCAGGTGGACTTCTCCTAACTATGGCTACACCTTC.

V usage is TRBV2 and J usage is TRBJ1-1, with a possible D match to TRBD1 (5 bases). Germline lookup yields CDR1 SNHLY and CDR2 FYNNEI. The V and J ends lost 3 bases and 9 bases respectively, with 23 bases between them. This CDR3 has 16 residues. CDR3 sequence reads: CASSEEEGVSHFQAFF. As DNA, the CDR3 is TGTGCCAGCAGTGAGGAGGAAGGGGTCTCACACTTTCAAGCTTTCTTT. Supplemented by reference TRBV2 and TRBJ1-1, the full variable domain reads EPEVTQTPSHQVTQMGQEVILRCVPISNHLYFYWYRQILGQKVEFLVSFYNNEISEKSEIFDDQFSVERPDGSNFTLKIRSTKLEDSAMYFCASSEEEGVSHFQAFFGQGTRLTVV.

The J gene is TRBJ1-2, the V gene TRBV5-4; the D gene is possibly TRBD1 (5 bases). The germline V gene has CDR1 SGHNT and CDR2 YYREEE (reference sequence). The CDR3 contains 16 residues. V was shortened by 0 bases and J by 4 bases, with 16 bases between the two germline ends. CDR3 DNA sequence: TGTGCCAGCAGCTTGGTAGGGACGAAAAGGGGCTATGGCTACACCTTC. Protein product: CASSLVGTKRGYGYTF.

V gene TRBV28 combines with J gene TRBJ2-5; D might be TRBD1 (6 bases). Looked up from germline, CDR1 is MDHEN and CDR2 is SYDVKM. The germline V and J ends were trimmed by 4 bases and 5 bases, with 17 bases remaining between them. This CDR3 has 15 residues. CDR3 region: CASSSMGALRETQYF. In nucleotides, the CDR3 is TGTGCCAGCAGTTCCATGGGGGCTCTACGGGAGACCCAGTACTTC.

V usage is TRBV5-1 and J usage is TRBJ2-5; no firm D call. V was clipped by 4 bases and J by 1 base, with 5 bases between them. The CDR3 length is 12 residues. Germline values: CDR1 SGHRS, CDR2 YFSETQ. The CDR3 sequence is CASSSRQETQYF. The CDR3 nucleotides read TGCGCCAGCAGCAGCCGCCAAGAGACCCAGTACTTC. Supplemented by reference TRBV5-1 and TRBJ2-5, the full variable domain reads KAGVTQTPRYLIKTRGQQVTLSCSPISGHRSVSWYQQTPGQGLQFLFEYFSETQRNKGNFPGRFSGRQFSNSRSEMNVSTLELGDSALYLCASSSRQETQYFGPGTRLLVL.

The chain recombines TRBV19 with TRBJ1-2; D not certain. From germline, CDR1 is LNHDA and CDR2 SQIVND (reference sequence). The CDR3 has 14 residues. V dropped 3 bases and J dropped 4 bases, with 12 bases sitting between them. CDR3 in amino acids: CASSIYGVGYGYTF. CDR3 nucleotide sequence: TGTGCCAGTAGTATTTACGGGGTGGGCTATGGCTACACCTTC.

This clone occurred once. The chain joins TRBV25-1 to TRBJ1-1; maybe TRBD1 (6 bases). This CDR3 region has 15 residues. The V and J ends lost 0 bases and 3 bases respectively, with 11 bases between them. In germline, CDR1 is MGHDK, CDR2 SYGVNS. The CDR3 reads CASSEYPGVYTEAFF. The CDR3 DNA sequence: TGTGCCAGCAGTGAATACCCAGGGGTATACACTGAAGCTTTCTTT. The full variable domain, rest sourced from reference TRBV25-1 and TRBJ1-1, is EADIYQTPRYLVIGTGKKITLECSQTMGHDKMYWYQQDPGMELHLIHYSYGVNSTEKGDLSSESTVSRIRTEHFPLTLESARPSHTSQYLCASSEYPGVYTEAFFGQGTRLTVV.